The T cell receptor (beta chain) under discussion was sequenced for a study of shared clonotypes between healthy human individuals. Study-wide findings and caveats: Generation probability values for non-shared clonotypes were lower than those for clonotypes shared by all four donors. Some naive CD4 clonotypes, 4% to 6%, turned up in common across a handful of donors.

Profiled with immunoSEQ multiplex PCR; TCRdb holds only in-frame clones, not every one. The repertoire includes about 2.4 million clones, under 95% of them detected once, and 0.35% to 0.45% sits in the top ten. V was pared by 7 bases and J by 2 bases, with 14 bases between. The CDR3 loop spans 14 amino acids. Per the germline V gene, CDR1 is MNHNS and CDR2 is SASEGT. Concerning this clone: Its cognate antigen is unknown.

The donors, healthy adults who were HIV-negative, had experienced no recent acute infections or vaccinations. Sequencing was done on a sample of naive CD4+ T cells from PBMCs. Subset given: CD45RA+ positively selected. The sequence derives from a man younger than 35 in good health. Some clones in this sample may be carry-over from other donors' samples. V gene TRBV6-1 combines with J gene TRBJ2-5; D possibly corresponds to TRBD1 (6 bases). The CDR3 spells CASNRDTAQETQYF. Written as DNA, the CDR3 is TGTGCCAGCAACCGGGACACAGCTCAAGAGACCCAGTACTTC.